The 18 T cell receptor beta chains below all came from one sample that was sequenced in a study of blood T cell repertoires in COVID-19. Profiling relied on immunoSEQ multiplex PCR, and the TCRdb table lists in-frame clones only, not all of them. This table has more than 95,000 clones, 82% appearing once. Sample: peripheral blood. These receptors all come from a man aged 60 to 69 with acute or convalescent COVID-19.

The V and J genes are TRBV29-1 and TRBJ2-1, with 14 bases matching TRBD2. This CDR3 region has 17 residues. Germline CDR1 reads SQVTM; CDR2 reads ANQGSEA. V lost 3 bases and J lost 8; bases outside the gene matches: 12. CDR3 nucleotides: TGCAGCGTTGAGGGACAAGGCGGACTAGCGGGGGGCGATGAGCAGTTCTTC. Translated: CSVEGQGGLAGGDEQFF.

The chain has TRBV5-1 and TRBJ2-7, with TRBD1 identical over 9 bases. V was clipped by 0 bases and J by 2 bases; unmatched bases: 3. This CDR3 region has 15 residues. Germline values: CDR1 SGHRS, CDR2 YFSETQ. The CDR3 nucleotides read TGCGCCAGCAGCTTGGCGACAGGGGGGGCCTACGAGCAGTACTTC. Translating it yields CASSLATGGAYEQYF.

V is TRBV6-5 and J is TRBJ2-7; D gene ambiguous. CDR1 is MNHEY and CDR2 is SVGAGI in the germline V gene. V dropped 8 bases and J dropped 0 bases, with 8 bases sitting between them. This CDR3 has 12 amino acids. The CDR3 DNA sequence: TGTGCCAGCGGTAGAGGCTCCTACGAGCAGTACTTC. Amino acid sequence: CASGRGSYEQYF.

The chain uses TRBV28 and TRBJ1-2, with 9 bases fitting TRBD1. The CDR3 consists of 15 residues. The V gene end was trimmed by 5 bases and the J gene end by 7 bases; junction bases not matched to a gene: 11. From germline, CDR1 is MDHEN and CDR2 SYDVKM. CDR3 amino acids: CASSPNRGLEGGYTF. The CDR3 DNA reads TGTGCCAGCAGTCCCAACAGGGGGCTTGAGGGTGGCTACACCTTC.

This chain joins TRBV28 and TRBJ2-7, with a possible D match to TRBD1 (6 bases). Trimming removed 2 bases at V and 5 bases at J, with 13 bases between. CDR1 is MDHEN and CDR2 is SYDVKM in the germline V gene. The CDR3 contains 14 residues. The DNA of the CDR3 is TGTGCCAGCAGTTTAAGGGCAGGGGCCGACGAGCAGTACTTC. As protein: CASSLRAGADEQYF.

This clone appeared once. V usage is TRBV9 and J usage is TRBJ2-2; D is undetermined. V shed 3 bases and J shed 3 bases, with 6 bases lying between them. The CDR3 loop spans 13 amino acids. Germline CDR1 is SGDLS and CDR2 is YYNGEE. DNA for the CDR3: TGTGCCAGCAGCGCCCGGTACACCGGGGAGCTGTTTTTT. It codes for CASSARYTGELFF.

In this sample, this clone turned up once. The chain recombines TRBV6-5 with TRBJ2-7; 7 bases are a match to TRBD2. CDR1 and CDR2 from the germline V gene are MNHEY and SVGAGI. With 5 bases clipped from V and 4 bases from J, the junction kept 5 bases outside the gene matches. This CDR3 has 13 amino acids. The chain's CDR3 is CASSQLAAYEQYF. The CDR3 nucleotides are TGTGCCAGCAGTCAGCTAGCGGCGTACGAGCAGTACTTC.

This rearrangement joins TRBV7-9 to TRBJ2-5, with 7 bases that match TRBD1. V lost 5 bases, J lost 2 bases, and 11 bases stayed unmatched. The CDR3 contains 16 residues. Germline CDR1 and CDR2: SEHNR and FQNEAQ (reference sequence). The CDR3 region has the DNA TGTGCCAGCAGCAAAGAGAAGCCGGGACAGCAAGAGACCCAGTACTTC. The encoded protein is CASSKEKPGQQETQYF.

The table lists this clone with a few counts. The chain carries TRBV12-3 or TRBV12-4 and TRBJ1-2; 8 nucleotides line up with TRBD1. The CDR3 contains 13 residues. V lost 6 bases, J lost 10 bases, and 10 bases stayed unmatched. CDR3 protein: CASRVTGGGNYTF. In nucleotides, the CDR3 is TGTGCCAGCAGAGTCACAGGGGGGGGTAACTACACCTTC.

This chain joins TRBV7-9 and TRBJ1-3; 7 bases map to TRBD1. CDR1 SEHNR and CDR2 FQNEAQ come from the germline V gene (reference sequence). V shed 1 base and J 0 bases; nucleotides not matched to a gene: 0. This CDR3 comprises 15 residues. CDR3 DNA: TGTGCCAGCAGCTTAGGACAGGGCTCTGGAAACACCATATATTTT. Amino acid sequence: CASSLGQGSGNTIYF.

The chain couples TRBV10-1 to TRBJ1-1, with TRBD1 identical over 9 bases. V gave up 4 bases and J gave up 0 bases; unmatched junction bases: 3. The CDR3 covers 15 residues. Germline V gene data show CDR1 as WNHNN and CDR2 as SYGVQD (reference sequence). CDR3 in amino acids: CASSVGDRVNTEAFF. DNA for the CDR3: TGCGCCAGCAGTGTGGGGGACAGGGTGAACACTGAAGCTTTCTTT.

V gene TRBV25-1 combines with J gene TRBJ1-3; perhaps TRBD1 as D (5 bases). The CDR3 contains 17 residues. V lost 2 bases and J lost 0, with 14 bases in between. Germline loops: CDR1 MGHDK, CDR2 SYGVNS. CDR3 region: CASSEGLGVGSGNTIYF. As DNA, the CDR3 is TGTGCCAGCAGTGAAGGATTAGGGGTTGGCTCTGGAAACACCATATATTTT.

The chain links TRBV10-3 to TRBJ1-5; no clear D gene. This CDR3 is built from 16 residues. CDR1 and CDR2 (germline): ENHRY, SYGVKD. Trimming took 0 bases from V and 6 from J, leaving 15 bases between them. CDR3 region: CAISESGNLEGQPQHF. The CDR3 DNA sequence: TGTGCCATCAGTGAGTCGGGCAACCTTGAGGGTCAGCCCCAGCATTTT.

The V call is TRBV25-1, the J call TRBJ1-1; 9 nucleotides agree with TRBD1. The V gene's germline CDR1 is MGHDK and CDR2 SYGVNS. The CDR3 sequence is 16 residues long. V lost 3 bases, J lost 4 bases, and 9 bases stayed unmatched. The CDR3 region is CASSDSNRGRATEAFF. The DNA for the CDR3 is TGTGCCAGCAGTGACTCCAACAGGGGGCGCGCCACTGAAGCTTTCTTT.

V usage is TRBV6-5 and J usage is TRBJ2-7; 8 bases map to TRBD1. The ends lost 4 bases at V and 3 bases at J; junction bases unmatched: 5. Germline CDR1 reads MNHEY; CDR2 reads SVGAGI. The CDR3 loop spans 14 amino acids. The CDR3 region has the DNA TGTGCCAGCAGTTTTACAGGGGGGAACTACGAGCAGTACTTC. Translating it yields CASSFTGGNYEQYF.

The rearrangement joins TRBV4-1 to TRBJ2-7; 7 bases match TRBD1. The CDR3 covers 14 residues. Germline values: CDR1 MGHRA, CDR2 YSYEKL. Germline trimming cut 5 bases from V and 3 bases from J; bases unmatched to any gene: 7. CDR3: CASSAGGSLYEQYF. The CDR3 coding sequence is TGCGCCAGCAGCGCAGGGGGTTCCCTCTACGAGCAGTACTTC.

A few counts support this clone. The CDR3 region has the DNA TGTGCCAGCAGTTCCGGGACAGACTATGGCTACACCTTC. As protein: CASSSGTDYGYTF. The V call is TRBV28, the J call TRBJ1-2, with TRBD1 identical over 7 bases. J gave up 3 bases and V 4 bases, and 2 bases lay outside the gene matches. Germline CDR1 MDHEN, CDR2 SYDVKM. The CDR3 extends over 13 amino acids.

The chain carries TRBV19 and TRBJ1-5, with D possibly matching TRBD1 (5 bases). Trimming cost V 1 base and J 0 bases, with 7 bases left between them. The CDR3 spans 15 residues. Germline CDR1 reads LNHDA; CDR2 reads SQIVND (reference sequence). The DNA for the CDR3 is TGTGCCAGTAGTATAGTCGACAGTAGCAATCAGCCCCAGCATTTT. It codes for CASSIVDSSNQPQHF.